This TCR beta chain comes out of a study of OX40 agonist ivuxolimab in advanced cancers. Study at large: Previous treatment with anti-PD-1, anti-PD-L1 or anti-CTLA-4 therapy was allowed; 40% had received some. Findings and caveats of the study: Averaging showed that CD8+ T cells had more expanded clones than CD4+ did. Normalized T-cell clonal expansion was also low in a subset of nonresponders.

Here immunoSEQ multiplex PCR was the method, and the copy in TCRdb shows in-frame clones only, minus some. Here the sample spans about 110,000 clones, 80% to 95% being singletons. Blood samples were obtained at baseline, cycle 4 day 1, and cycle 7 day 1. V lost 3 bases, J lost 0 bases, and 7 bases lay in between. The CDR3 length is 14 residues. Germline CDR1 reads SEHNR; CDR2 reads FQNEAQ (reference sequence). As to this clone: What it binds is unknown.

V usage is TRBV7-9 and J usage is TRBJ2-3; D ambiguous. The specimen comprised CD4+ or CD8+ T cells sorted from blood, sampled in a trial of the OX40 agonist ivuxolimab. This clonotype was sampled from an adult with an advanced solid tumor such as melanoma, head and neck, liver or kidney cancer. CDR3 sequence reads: CASSFGLSTDTQYF. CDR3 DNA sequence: TGTGCCAGCAGCTTTGGCCTTAGCACAGATACGCAGTATTTT.